This TCR beta chain was retrieved from a study of T cells in Graves' hyperthyroidism and ophthalmopathy. The investigators amplified TCR beta CDR3 regions from RNA transcripts. The primer set for the first-round RT-PCR of the TCR CDR3 was HTBI. TCRdb reprocessed the multiplex PCR reads with MiXCR, giving one entry per CDR3 protein. The top ten clones hold approximately 4% of a sample with a few hundred thousand distinct CDR3 sequences, 15% to 20% of them seen once. CDR1 is SGHAT and CDR2 is FQDESV in the germline V gene (reference sequence). The CDR3 covers 16 residues. The V and J ends lost 5 bases and 1 base, in that order; junction bases with no gene match: 7. Fresh peripheral blood, about 9.3 ml, yielded the PBMCs.

The sequence derives from a woman aged 18-29 years with Graves' hyperthyroidism. This rearrangement joins TRBV11-1 to TRBJ1-5; 8 positions agree with TRBD1. Sequenced sample: blood. Here the CDR3 reads CASSPKDRASNQPQHF. CDR3 coding DNA: TGTGCCAGCAGCCCCAAGGACAGGGCCAGCAATCAGCCCCAGCATTTT.